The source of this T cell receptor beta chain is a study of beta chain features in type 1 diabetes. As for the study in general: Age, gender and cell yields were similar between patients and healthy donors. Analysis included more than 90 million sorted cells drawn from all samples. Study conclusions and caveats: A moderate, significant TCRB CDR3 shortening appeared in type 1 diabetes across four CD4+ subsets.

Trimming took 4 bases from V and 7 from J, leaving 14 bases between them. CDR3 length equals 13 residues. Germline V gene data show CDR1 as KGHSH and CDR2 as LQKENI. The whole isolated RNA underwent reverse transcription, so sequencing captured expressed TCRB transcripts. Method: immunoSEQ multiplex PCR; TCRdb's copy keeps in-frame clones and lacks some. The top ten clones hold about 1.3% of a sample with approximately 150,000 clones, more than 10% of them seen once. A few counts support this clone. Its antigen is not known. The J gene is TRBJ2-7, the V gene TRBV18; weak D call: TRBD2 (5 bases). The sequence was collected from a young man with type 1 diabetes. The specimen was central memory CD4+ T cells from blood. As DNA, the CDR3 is TGTGCCAGCTCACAAACGGGGTCCACAGAGCAGTACTTC. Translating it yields CASSQTGSTEQYF.